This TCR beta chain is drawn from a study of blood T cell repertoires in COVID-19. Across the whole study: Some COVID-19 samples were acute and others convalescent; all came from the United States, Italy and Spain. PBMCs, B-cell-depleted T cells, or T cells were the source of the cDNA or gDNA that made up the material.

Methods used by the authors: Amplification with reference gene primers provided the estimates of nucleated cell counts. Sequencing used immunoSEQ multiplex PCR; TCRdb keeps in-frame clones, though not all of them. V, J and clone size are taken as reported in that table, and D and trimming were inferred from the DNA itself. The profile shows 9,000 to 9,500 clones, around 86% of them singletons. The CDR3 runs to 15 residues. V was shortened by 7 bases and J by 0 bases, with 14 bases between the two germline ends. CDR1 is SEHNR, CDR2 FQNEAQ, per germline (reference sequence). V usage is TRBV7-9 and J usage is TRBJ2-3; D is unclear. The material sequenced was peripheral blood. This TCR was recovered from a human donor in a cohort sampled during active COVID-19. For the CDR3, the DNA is TGTGCCAGCACCCCCTACGAGGCTAGCACAGATACGCAGTATTTT. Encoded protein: CASTPYEASTDTQYF.